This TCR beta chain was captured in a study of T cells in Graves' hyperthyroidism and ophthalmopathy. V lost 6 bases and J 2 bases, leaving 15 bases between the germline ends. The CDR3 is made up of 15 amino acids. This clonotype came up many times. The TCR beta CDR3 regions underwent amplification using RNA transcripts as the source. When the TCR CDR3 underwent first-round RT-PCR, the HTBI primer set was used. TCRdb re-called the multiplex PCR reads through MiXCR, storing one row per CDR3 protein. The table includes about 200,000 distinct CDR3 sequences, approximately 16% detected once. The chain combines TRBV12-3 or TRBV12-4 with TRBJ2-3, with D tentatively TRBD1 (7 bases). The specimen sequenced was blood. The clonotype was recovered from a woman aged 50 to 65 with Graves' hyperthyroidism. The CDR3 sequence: CASSPTGTFTDTQYF. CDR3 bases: TGTGCCAGCAGCCCGACAGGGACTTTCACAGATACGCAGTATTTT.